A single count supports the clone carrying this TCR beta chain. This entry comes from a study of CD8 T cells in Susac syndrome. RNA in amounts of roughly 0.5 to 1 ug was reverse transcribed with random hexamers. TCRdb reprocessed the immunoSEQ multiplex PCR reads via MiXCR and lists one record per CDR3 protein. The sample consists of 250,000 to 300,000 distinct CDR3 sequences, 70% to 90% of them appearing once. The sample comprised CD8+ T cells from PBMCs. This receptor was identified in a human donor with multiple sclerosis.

CDR3: CASSTGTSLTGELFF. Here the CDR3 DNA reads TGTGCCAGCAGCACCGGGACTAGTCTCACCGGGGAGCTGTTTTTT. The rearrangement joins TRBV14 to TRBJ2-2, with 8 nucleotides matching TRBD2. Germline CDR1 and CDR2: SGHDN and FVKESK. This CDR3 is 15 amino acids long. The V and J ends lost 5 bases and 4 bases, in that order; junction bases with no gene match: 6.